This T cell receptor (beta chain) was recorded in a study of T cells in Graves' hyperthyroidism and ophthalmopathy. Authors of the study amplified TCR beta CDR3 regions from RNA transcripts. HTBI primers were the set used in a first-round RT-PCR of the TCR CDR3. In TCRdb, the multiplex PCR reads were re-called with MiXCR into one record per CDR3 protein. The profile shows roughly 710,000 distinct CDR3 sequences, 30% to 40% of them singletons. This sequence originates from a woman between 40 and 55 years old with Graves' hyperthyroidism. The material sequenced was blood.

CDR3 in amino acids: CASGLAGAYEQYF. CDR3 nucleotide sequence: TGTGCCAGTGGACTAGCGGGAGCGTACGAGCAGTACTTC. V usage is TRBV6-2 or TRBV6-3 and J usage is TRBJ2-7, with TRBD2 identical over 13 bases. The germline V gene encodes CDR1 MNHEY and CDR2 SVGEGT. This CDR3 comprises 13 residues. With V trimmed by 9 bases and J by 4 bases, 3 bases remained unmatched.